The sequence of this TCR beta chain was determined in a study of cytomegalovirus exposure and HLA in healthy donors. Study-level findings and limits: An ancestry cluster, one associated with Asian ancestry, reportedly showed fewer N-insertions than the 666-donor mean in a later analysis. Reports indicated that the classifier achieved high specificity and sensitivity in diagnosing cytomegalovirus status.

J gave up 5 bases and V 5 bases, and 8 bases lay outside the gene matches. The CDR3 covers 14 residues. Germline CDR1 and CDR2: SGHTA and FQGTGA. On this clone: Its antigen is still unknown.

13 Jbeta primers and 60 Vbeta primers were used for the PCR. Source study methods: There were around 80 million unique TCR beta chains by a later count, and approximately 10 million of them were shared. Repertoires were generated with immunoSEQ multiplex PCR, while TCRdb's copy carries only in-frame clones and drops some. The V and J calls and the clone size are those of that table, but D and trimming were determined from the DNA. In all, the sample yields approximately 50,000 clones. The chain has TRBV7-3 and TRBJ1-1; 7 nucleotides line up with TRBD1. Source material: PBMCs. This receptor was taken from a male donor in good health and CMV-seropositive. Written as DNA, the CDR3 is TGTGCCAGCAGCATTGGACAGGAAGGGACTGAAGCTTTCTTT. It codes for CASSIGQEGTEAFF.